This TCR beta chain was found in a study of shared clonotypes between healthy human individuals. As for the study in general: Sampling drew on donors who were a couple of women and a few men aged 18 to 49.

This clone has more than one count but fewer than ten. Deep level was the assay's run setting. The protocol was immunoSEQ multiplex PCR, while the TCRdb copy is restricted to in-frame clones and leaves out a portion. The sample lists about a million clones; 76% were seen once. CDR3 size: 15 residues. CDR1 and CDR2 (germline): LNHDA, SQIVND (reference sequence). Trimming left V 5 bases short and J 3 bases short, with 13 bases between. The sample taken for sequencing was memory CD4+ T cells sorted from blood. The subset denotes: CD45RA-negative fraction. This receptor was obtained from a man younger than 35 in good health. The genes are TRBV19 and TRBJ1-4; a possible D gene is TRBD1 (5 bases). The CDR3 bases are TGTGCCAGTAGTCCTTCAGGGACCGCTAATGAAAAACTGTTTTTT. This gives the protein CASSPSGTANEKLFF.